The rows below give T cell receptor beta chains drawn from one sample of a study of shared clonotypes between healthy human individuals. The data were produced by immunoSEQ multiplex PCR, yet TCRdb's version contains in-frame clones alone and is incomplete. This sample has approximately 640,000 clones, with about two thirds found just once. Sequencing was carried out using memory CD4+ T cells sorted from blood. Receptor source: a woman aged 25 to 39 in good health. CDR3s include the opening cysteine and the closing phenylalanine or tryptophan. The D gene is left open where the match is weak. The size entry is marked missing in some rows and otherwise reads once, few, many or a size class.

clone_size d_call j_call v_call cdr3_nt cdr3_aa
few - TRBJ2-2 TRBV19 TGTGCCAGTAGTATACAAGGGGGTATCCTCACCGGGGAGCTGTTTTTT CASSIQGGILTGELFF
few - TRBJ1-2 TRBV28 TGTGCCAGCAGCGAGGGGCCCGCAGTTAACTATGGCTACACCTTC CASSEGPAVNYGYTF
- TRBD2 TRBJ2-3 TRBV5-1 TGCGCCAGCAGCTTGGTCAGGACTAGCGGGGCGAACACAGATACGCAGTATTTT CASSLVRTSGANTDTQYF
- - TRBJ2-2 TRBV25-1 TGTGCCAGCAGTGAGCCCCTCCAGGGAAAGCCCGGGGAGCTGTTTTTT CASSEPLQGKPGELFF
- - TRBJ2-1 TRBV11-3 TGTGCCAGCAGCCCAGGTCTGGGAGACAATGAGCAGTTCTTC CASSPGLGDNEQFF
few - TRBJ2-1 TRBV28 TGTGCCAGCAGTCCAAGGGGTTCGGCTCGGTCAGTGGTTGAGCAGTTCTTC CASSPRGSARSVVEQFF
once TRBD1 TRBJ1-5 TRBV7-8 TGTGCCAGCAGCCCAAGACAGGGCCGCCAGCCCCAGCATTTT CASSPRQGRQPQHF
- TRBD1 TRBJ1-2 TRBV7-9 TGTGCCAGCAGCGCCCCGACAGGGGGCTTAAGTTATGGCTACACCTTC CASSAPTGGLSYGYTF
- TRBD1 TRBJ1-4 TRBV5-5 TGTGCCAGCAGCTCGCCGGGACAGGGAGTTGAAAAACTGTTTTTT CASSSPGQGVEKLFF
- - TRBJ1-5 TRBV27 TGTGCCAGCAGTGGACCCGATAGCAATCAGCCCCAGCATTTT CASSGPDSNQPQHF
- - TRBJ2-2 TRBV9 TGTGCCAGCGGGCCACTCAACACCGGGGAGCTGTTTTTT CASGPLNTGELFF
- TRBD1 TRBJ2-1 TRBV5-1 TGCGCCAGCAGCTCCGGACAGGGGGCATTGGGGAATGAGCAGTTCTTC CASSSGQGALGNEQFF
- TRBD1 TRBJ2-1 TRBV5-1 TGCGCCAGCAGCCGTGCAGGGGGCTACAATGAGCAGTTCTTC CASSRAGGYNEQFF
- TRBD2 TRBJ2-7 TRBV19 TGTGCCAGTAGTAAGTCTAGCGGGAGTTACGAGCAGTACTTC CASSKSSGSYEQYF
- TRBD1 TRBJ2-5 TRBV15 TGTGCCACCAGCAGAGAGGGCGGACAGGGGTTTGAGACCCAGTACTTC CATSREGGQGFETQYF
once - TRBJ2-1 TRBV2 TGTGCCAGCCTCCCCCGGACAGTTGACAATGAGCAGTTCTTC CASLPRTVDNEQFF
once - TRBJ2-3 TRBV29-1 TGCAGCGTTGGATACGATACGCAGTATTTT CSVGYDTQYF
- - TRBJ2-5 TRBV7-9 TGTGCCAGCACCCTTAGTGGGGGAGAGACCCAGTACTTC CASTLSGGETQYF
- TRBD1 TRBJ1-4 TRBV19 TGTGCCAGTAGCAGGGGGCGCGGGACTAATGAAAAACTGTTTTTT CASSRGRGTNEKLFF
- - TRBJ2-6 TRBV29-1 TGCAGCGTCGGAGGAGGGGCCAACGTCCTGACTTTC CSVGGGANVLTF
- TRBD2 TRBJ2-7 TRBV7-2 TGTGCCAGCAGCTATGGGCCTAGCGGGAGGGCCTTCGAGCAGTACTTC CASSYGPSGRAFEQYF
- TRBD2 TRBJ2-1 TRBV7-3 TGTGCCAGCAGCCCCGGACTAGCGGGGTACAATGAGCAGTTCTTC CASSPGLAGYNEQFF
- - TRBJ2-7 TRBV19 TGTGCCAGTAGTTACGAGGGATTCGAGCAGTACTTC CASSYEGFEQYF
- - TRBJ2-3 TRBV5-8 TGTGCCAGCAGCTTGGAACCCCGAACAGATACGCAGTATTTT CASSLEPRTDTQYF
- - TRBJ2-5 TRBV18 TGTGCCAGCTCACCACCGAGGGGCGCAGGGGAGACCCAGTACTTC CASSPPRGAGETQYF
- TRBD2 TRBJ2-1 TRBV5-1 TGCGCCAGCAGCTCCCTTAGCGGGAGGGCCTCTAATATTGCCAATGAGCAGTTCTTC CASSSLSGRASNIANEQFF
few - TRBJ2-7 TRBV21-1 TGTGCCAGACTAAGAGGACTAGATCTCTACGAGCAGTACTTC CARLRGLDLYEQYF
- TRBD1 TRBJ2-5 TRBV5-1 TGCGCCAGCAGCCAGTACCAGGGGGCTGAAGAGACCCAGTACTTC CASSQYQGAEETQYF
- - TRBJ2-3 TRBV18 TGTGCCAGCTCACCTTCGACTGGGCGCACAGATACGCAGTATTTT CASSPSTGRTDTQYF
- TRBD1 TRBJ2-7 TRBV11-2 TGTGCCAGCAGCTCGGGACAGGGGTATAACGAGCAGTACTTC CASSSGQGYNEQYF
- TRBD2 TRBJ2-7 TRBV7-2 TGTGCCAGCAGTAGCGGGAGAAGATACGAGCAGTACTTC CASSSGRRYEQYF
- TRBD2 TRBJ2-3 TRBV27 TGTGCCAGCAGCAAACCCACTAGCGGGTTCACAGATACGCAGTATTTT CASSKPTSGFTDTQYF
- - TRBJ2-7 TRBV29-1 TGCAGCGTGCGCCAGAGCTCCTACGAGCAGTACTTC CSVRQSSYEQYF
- - TRBJ2-2 TRBV7-6 TGTGCCAGCAGCCCGACCGGGGAGCTGTTTTTT CASSPTGELFF
- - TRBJ2-1 TRBV9 TGTGCCAGCAGCGTAGGCAGGGACAATGAGCAGTTCTTC CASSVGRDNEQFF
- TRBD1 TRBJ1-4 TRBV30 TGTGCCTGGAGGGACAGGGGGCGTTTAACTAATGAAAAACTGTTTTTT CAWRDRGRLTNEKLFF
- - TRBJ2-7 TRBV5-4 TGTGCCAGCAGCCTGGCCCCCCCCTACGAGCAGTACTTC CASSLAPPYEQYF
once - TRBJ2-5 TRBV29-1 TGCAGCGTTTTGGCGCGGTACCAAGAGACCCAGTACTTC CSVLARYQETQYF
few - TRBJ2-5 TRBV28 TGTGCCAGCCTAGCGCAACCACAGGGGACCCAGTACTTC CASLAQPQGTQYF
- TRBD1 TRBJ1-5 TRBV15 TGTGCCACCAGCAGTCTTCGGACAGGGGGACGGACCCAGCATTTT CATSSLRTGGRTQHF
- - TRBJ2-3 TRBV25-1 TGTGCCAGCAGTGAACCCGGGGGCGAGGGCACAGATACGCAGTATTTT CASSEPGGEGTDTQYF